This T cell receptor (beta chain) was identified during a study of shared clonotypes between healthy human individuals. This CDR3 comprises 14 residues. Trimming removed 5 bases from V and 3 bases from J, with 13 bases in between. CDR1 is LNHDA and CDR2 is SQIVND in the germline V gene (reference sequence). Produced via immunoSEQ multiplex PCR; TCRdb's table is partial and in-frame only. Among 2.3 million or so clones, more than 85% were seen once, and the ten largest hold about 0.37%. The sequencing input was naive CD4+ T cells from PBMCs. Subset in this sample: CD45RA+ positively selected. The receptor comes from a young man in good health. Some clones in this sample may be carry-over from other donors' samples. The chain combines TRBV19 with TRBJ1-2; no definite D call. The CDR3 DNA reads TGTGCCAGTAGTCCCCCCGGGGAATACTATGGCTACACCTTC. Protein product: CASSPPGEYYGYTF.